This T cell receptor (beta chain) was captured by sequencing in a study of cytomegalovirus exposure and HLA in healthy donors. The CDR3 length is 16 residues. Germline CDR1 SSHAT, CDR2 FNYEAQ (reference sequence). Study results and limitations: In vitro, a few CMV-associated chains proved specific for CMV antigens. Apart from CMV serostatus, no immune exposure information was available.

Turning to this clone: Antigen specificity is unknown. The junction does not match germline at one end; this may be a read error.

Primers included in the PCR were 60 Vbeta and 13 Jbeta primers. Profiled with immunoSEQ multiplex PCR; TCRdb holds only in-frame clones, not every one. The data hold 150,000 to 200,000 clones, with about three quarters observed a single time. The sequence was collected from a woman between 50 and 59 years old in good health and CMV-seropositive. This chain uses TRBV7-7 with TRBJ1-4; D is unclear. Source material: PBMCs. This CDR3 is CASSLGPRGTNEKLFF. For the CDR3, the DNA is TGTGCTAGCAGCTTAGGTCCGCGGGGAACTAATGAAAAACTGTTTTTT. Looking up the rest from reference TRBV7-7 and TRBJ1-4 gives the full variable domain: GAGVSQSPRYKVTKRGQDVTLRCDPISSHATLYWYQQALGQGPEFLTYFNYEAQPDKSGLPSDRFSAERPEGSISTLTIQRTEQRDSAMYRCASSLGPRGTNEKLFFGSGTQLSVL.